Presented here are 22 T cell receptor beta chains from one specimen sequenced in a study of T-cell memory formation after mild COVID-19. TCRdb processed the 5' RACE reads anew with MiXCR; each CDR3 protein has one entry. The sample comprises 300,000 to 350,000 distinct CDR3 sequences, roughly 13% of which are singletons, and around a fifth rests with the top ten. The sequencing sample was made of PBMCs or a T cell subset sorted from them (not recorded which). The receptors stem from a man aged 18-30 years who had mild COVID-19 (a few samples of this study predate the infection). Cell type and time point are not known.

This clonotype was recorded a few times. The chain uses TRBV24-1 and TRBJ2-3; D possibly matches TRBD1 or TRBD2 (7 bases each). Trimming removed 0 bases from V and 2 bases from J, with 14 bases in between. Looked up from germline, CDR1 is KGHDR and CDR2 is SFDVKD. The CDR3 contains 17 residues. CDR3 sequence (DNA): TGTGCCACCAGTGATTTGGAGACAGGGAGGGACACAGATACGCAGTATTTT. This translates into CATSDLETGRDTDTQYF.

Ten or more counts support this clonotype. The rearrangement links TRBV7-2 to TRBJ2-5, with 7 bases fitting TRBD2. The V gene end was trimmed by 5 bases and the J gene end by 1 base; junction bases not matched to a gene: 10. Germline CDR1 is SGHTA and CDR2 is FQGNSA. This CDR3 is 16 amino acids long. CDR3 coding DNA: TGTGCCAGCAGCGCCGTGGGAGGGGTTAGCCAAGAGACCCAGTACTTC. Translated: CASSAVGGVSQETQYF.

This clonotype showed up just a few times. V and J are TRBV11-2 and TRBJ2-7, with 10 nucleotides matching TRBD1. V shed 3 bases and J 3 bases; nucleotides not matched to a gene: 5. The CDR3 extends over 15 amino acids. Germline loops: CDR1 SGHAT, CDR2 FQNNGV. In DNA, the CDR3 is TGTGCCAGCAGCTTCGGGACAGGGGCGATCTACGAGCAGTACTTC. Protein product: CASSFGTGAIYEQYF.

The chain combines TRBV2 with TRBJ1-6, with no clear D. The germline CDR1 and CDR2 sequences are SNHLY and FYNNEI. This CDR3 comprises 13 residues. Trimming cost V 4 bases and J 8 bases, with 9 bases left between them. CDR3 loop: CASSGEGDSPLHF. In DNA, the CDR3 is TGTGCCAGCAGTGGGGAGGGAGATTCACCCCTCCACTTT.

This chain joins TRBV7-9 and TRBJ2-7, with 12 bases fitting TRBD2. Per the germline V gene, CDR1 is SEHNR and CDR2 is FQNEAQ (reference sequence). Germline trimming cut 5 bases from V and 0 bases from J; bases unmatched to any gene: 8. This CDR3 has 17 residues. The chain's CDR3 is CASSPNPTSGGSYEQYF. The CDR3 DNA sequence: TGTGCCAGCAGCCCGAATCCGACTAGCGGGGGCTCCTACGAGCAGTACTTC.

The chain couples TRBV6-2 or TRBV6-3 to TRBJ2-5; 8 bases line up with TRBD2. With V trimmed by 6 bases and J by 0 bases, 9 bases remained unmatched. The CDR3 contains 16 residues. Germline lookup yields CDR1 MNHEY and CDR2 SVGEGT. The CDR3 is CASRRPGTSYQETQYF. In DNA form, the CDR3 reads TGTGCCAGCAGACGCCCTGGGACTAGTTACCAAGAGACCCAGTACTTC.

The chain uses TRBV9 and TRBJ2-3; no clear D gene. The germline V and J ends were trimmed by 0 bases and 5 bases, with 7 bases remaining between them. This CDR3 is built from 13 residues. CDR1 is SGDLS, CDR2 YYNGEE, per germline. In DNA, the CDR3 is TGTGCCAGCAGCGTAGCTGGAAAAGATACGCAGTATTTT. It yields the protein CASSVAGKDTQYF.

CDR3 in DNA: TGCGCCAGCAGCCAAGATCGCCTAGCGGGGTCCCAAGAGACCCAGTACTTC. Translated, it gives CASSQDRLAGSQETQYF. The chain joins TRBV4-1 to TRBJ2-5, with 9 positions matching TRBD2. CDR3 size: 17 residues. Germline CDR1 and CDR2: MGHRA and YSYEKL. J gave up 1 base and V 0 bases, and 6 bases lay outside the gene matches.

This clonotype appeared many times. The genes are TRBV12-3 or TRBV12-4 and TRBJ2-1; D might be TRBD1 or TRBD2, each matching 6 bases. V lost 1 base and J 14 bases, leaving 18 bases between the germline ends. The length of the CDR3 is 14 residues. CDR3 loop: CASSLERGTPGEFF. The CDR3, as DNA: TGTGCCAGCAGTTTAGAAAGGGGGACTCCCGGGGAGTTCTTC.

This clonotype was observed a few times. The gene calls are TRBV7-9 and TRBJ1-2, with D unresolved. Trimming cost V 1 base and J 6 bases, with 9 bases left between them. Per germline, CDR1 SEHNR and CDR2 FQNEAQ (reference sequence). The CDR3 is 13 residues long. The CDR3 sequence is CASSLGGSDGYTF. The CDR3 bases are TGTGCCAGCAGCTTAGGCGGTTCGGATGGCTACACCTTC.

This clonotype appeared a few times. The CDR3 protein is CASSPPVELGTQYF. In DNA, the CDR3 is TGTGCCAGCTCACCACCGGTAGAGTTGGGGACCCAGTACTTC. The chain is built from TRBV18 and TRBJ2-5; the D is unclear. CDR3 length equals 14 residues. Trimming shortened V by 0 bases and J by 7 bases, and 12 bases separated the two germline ends. Germline V gene lookup returns CDR1 KGHSH and CDR2 LQKENI.

The chain is built from TRBV6-5 and TRBJ1-6; the D gene is possibly TRBD1 (6 bases). The CDR3 has 15 residues. Germline V gene lookup returns CDR1 MNHEY and CDR2 SVGAGI. Trimming left V 5 bases short and J 2 bases short, with 10 bases between. Here the CDR3 reads CASSRGGTYNSPLHF. As DNA, the CDR3 is TGTGCCAGCAGTAGGGGGGGCACCTATAATTCACCCCTCCACTTT.

This clonotype was seen many times. The genes are TRBV5-1 and TRBJ2-5; D is unresolved. Germline loops: CDR1 SGHRS, CDR2 YFSETQ. This CDR3 is 13 amino acids long. V was trimmed by 4 bases and J by 2 bases, leaving 9 bases between them. The CDR3 is CASSTVPQETQYF. CDR3 sequence (DNA): TGCGCCAGCAGCACCGTCCCTCAAGAGACCCAGTACTTC.

This clonotype showed up just a few times. The chain uses TRBV4-1 and TRBJ2-2; D is possibly TRBD1 or TRBD2 (5 bases each). The CDR3 length is 16 residues. Germline CDR1 MGHRA, CDR2 YSYEKL. Deletions cut 2 bases from V and 4 bases from J, with 14 bases between. The CDR3 protein is CASSQRGAPGTGELFF. The CDR3 region has the DNA TGCGCCAGCAGCCAACGAGGGGCCCCGGGCACCGGGGAGCTGTTTTTT.

This clonotype came up many times. V is TRBV24-1 and J is TRBJ2-3; D call uncertain. Germline assignment: CDR1 KGHDR and CDR2 SFDVKD. CDR3 length: 14 amino acids. The V end lost 3 bases, the J end lost 0 bases, and 6 bases lay between the germline ends. The CDR3 spells CATSDRISTDTQYF. DNA for the CDR3: TGTGCCACCAGTGATCGGATTAGCACAGATACGCAGTATTTT.

The rearrangement links TRBV29-1 to TRBJ2-7, with D possibly being TRBD1 or TRBD2 (7 bases each). This CDR3 region has 14 residues. V was clipped by 5 bases and J by 2 bases, with 16 bases between them. CDR1 and CDR2 (germline): SQVTM, ANQGSEA. Here the CDR3 DNA reads TGCAGCGTTCAGGGGGGGCGGGTACCCTACGAGCAGTACTTC. Its translation: CSVQGGRVPYEQYF.

The chain is built from TRBV5-1 and TRBJ2-1, with TRBD2 matching 11 bases. CDR1 and CDR2 (germline): SGHRS, YFSETQ. V was clipped by 4 bases and J by 5 bases; unmatched bases: 8. The CDR3 spans 16 residues. CDR3 sequence: CASSHTTSGVNNEQFF. CDR3 coding DNA: TGCGCCAGCAGCCATACGACTAGCGGGGTGAACAATGAGCAGTTCTTC.

Only a few counts were recorded for this clonotype. The rearrangement joins TRBV12-3 or TRBV12-4 to TRBJ1-5; D uncertain. The CDR3 covers 12 residues. V lost 3 bases and J lost 9, with 9 bases in between. CDR3 loop: CASSFLTGPQHF. CDR3 sequence (DNA): TGTGCCAGCAGTTTTCTGACCGGGCCCCAGCATTTT.

This sequence joins TRBV6-4 and TRBJ2-1; possibly TRBD2 for D (7 bases). This CDR3 region has 13 residues. Germline values: CDR1 MRHNA, CDR2 SNTAGT. The V and J ends lost 1 base and 10 bases respectively, with 11 bases between them. The CDR3 DNA sequence: TGTGCCAGCAGTGACTTGGGGGGGACAGAGCAGTTCTTC. It codes for CASSDLGGTEQFF.

In its sample, this clonotype was seen a few times. This chain joins TRBV29-1 and TRBJ2-6; TRBD1 or TRBD2 may be the D gene (6 bases each). V dropped 7 bases and J dropped 3 bases, with 16 bases sitting between them. Germline CDR1 reads SQVTM; CDR2 reads ANQGSEA. The CDR3 consists of 15 residues. The CDR3 spells CSADMGGYGANVLTF. Here the CDR3 DNA reads TGCAGCGCGGACATGGGGGGCTATGGGGCCAACGTCCTGACTTTC.

V gene TRBV20-1 combines with J gene TRBJ2-6; TRBD1 or TRBD2 may be the D gene (5 bases each). The length of the CDR3 is 15 residues. Trimming removed 1 base at V and 4 bases at J, with 11 bases between. CDR1 and CDR2 (germline): DFQATT, SNEGSKA (reference sequence). The CDR3 region is CSARVGGSGANVLTF. CDR3 nucleotide sequence: TGCAGTGCTAGAGTTGGGGGTTCCGGGGCCAACGTCCTGACTTTC.

This clonotype was seen a few times. V is TRBV7-9 and J is TRBJ1-2; no clear D gene. The CDR3 spans 13 residues. CDR1 and CDR2 from the germline V gene are SEHNR and FQNEAQ (reference sequence). Between the trimmed V and J ends, which lost 3 bases and 3 bases, there was a span of 8 bases. The CDR3: CASSFEADYGYTF. The DNA of the CDR3 is TGTGCCAGCAGCTTCGAGGCAGACTATGGCTACACCTTC.